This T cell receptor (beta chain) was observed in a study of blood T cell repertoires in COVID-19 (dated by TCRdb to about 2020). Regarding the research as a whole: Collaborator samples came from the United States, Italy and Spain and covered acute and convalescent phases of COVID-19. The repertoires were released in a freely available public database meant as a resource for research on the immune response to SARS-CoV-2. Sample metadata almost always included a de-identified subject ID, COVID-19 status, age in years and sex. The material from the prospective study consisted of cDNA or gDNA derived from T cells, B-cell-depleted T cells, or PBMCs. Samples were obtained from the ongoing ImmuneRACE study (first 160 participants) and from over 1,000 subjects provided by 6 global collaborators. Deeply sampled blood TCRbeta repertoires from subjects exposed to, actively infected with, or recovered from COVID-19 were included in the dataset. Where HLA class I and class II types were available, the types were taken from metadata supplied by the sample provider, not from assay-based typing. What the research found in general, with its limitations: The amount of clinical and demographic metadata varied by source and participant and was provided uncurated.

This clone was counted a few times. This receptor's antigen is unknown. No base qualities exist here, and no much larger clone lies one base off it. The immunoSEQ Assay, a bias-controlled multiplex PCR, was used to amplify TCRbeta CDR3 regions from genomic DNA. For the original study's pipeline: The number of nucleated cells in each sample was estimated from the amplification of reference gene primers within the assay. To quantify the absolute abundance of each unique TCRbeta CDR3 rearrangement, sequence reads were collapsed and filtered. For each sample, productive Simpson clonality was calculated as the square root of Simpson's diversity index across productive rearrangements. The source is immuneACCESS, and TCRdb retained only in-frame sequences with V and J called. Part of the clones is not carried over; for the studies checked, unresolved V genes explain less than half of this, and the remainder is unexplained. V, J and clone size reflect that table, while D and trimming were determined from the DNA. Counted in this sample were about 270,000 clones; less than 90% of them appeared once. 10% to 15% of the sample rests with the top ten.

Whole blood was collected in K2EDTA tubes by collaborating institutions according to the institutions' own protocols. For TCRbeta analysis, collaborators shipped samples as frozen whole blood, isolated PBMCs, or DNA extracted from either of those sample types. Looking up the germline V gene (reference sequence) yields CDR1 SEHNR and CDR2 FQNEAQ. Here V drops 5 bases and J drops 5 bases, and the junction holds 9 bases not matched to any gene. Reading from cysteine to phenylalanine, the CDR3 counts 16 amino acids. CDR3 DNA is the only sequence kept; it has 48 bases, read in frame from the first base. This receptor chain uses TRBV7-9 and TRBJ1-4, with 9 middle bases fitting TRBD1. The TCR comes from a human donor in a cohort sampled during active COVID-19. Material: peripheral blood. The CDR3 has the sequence CASSSPDRGLNEKLFF. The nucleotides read TGTGCCAGCAGCAGCCCGGACAGGGGACTCAATGAAAAACTGTTTTTT.